The entry below gives a single TCR beta chain sequence along with its context. The antigen is unknown. The data were taken from a study of blood T cells in healthy people across ages. Study outcomes and limitations: Among T cells, TCR beta diversity per million cells dropped roughly linearly as age rose. Unsorted PBMCs ruled out conclusive naive versus antigen-experienced comparison.

CDR3 length: 13 residues. Germline CDR1 is SQVTM and CDR2 is ANQGSEA. V was shortened by 1 base and J by 6 bases, with 10 bases between the two germline ends. Extraction yielded at least 5 micrograms of total RNA per sample. A second PCR, run for about 6 to 12 cycles, used a sample-barcoded 5' primer plus a J-beta primer mix. Every individual sample yielded 2.5 million or more paired-end reads (each containing CDR3). One entry per CDR3 protein, called by TCRdb with MiXCR from the 5' RACE reads. The table shows over a million distinct CDR3 sequences, with around two fifths occurring only once. This chain connects TRBV29-1 to TRBJ1-5; D remains ambiguous. The source material was blood. The clonotype was recovered from a woman younger than 35 in good health. In nucleotides, the CDR3 is TGCAGCGTTGAAGCTGGGGAGGGTCAGCCCCAGCATTTT. It translates to CSVEAGEGQPQHF. The whole variable domain, remainder taken from reference TRBV29-1 and TRBJ1-5, is SAVISQKPSRDICQRGTSLTIQCQVDSQVTMMFWYRQQPGQSLTLIATANQGSEATYESGFVIDKFPISRPNLTFSTLTVSNMSPEDSSIYLCSVEAGEGQPQHFGDGTRLSIL.